This T cell receptor beta chain was sequenced during a study of T cells in Graves' hyperthyroidism and ophthalmopathy. Trimming took off 2 bases at V and 0 bases at J, with 9 bases between the two ends. The CDR3 sequence is 15 residues long. Germline V gives CDR1 KGHDR, CDR2 SFDVKD. It was RNA transcripts that yielded the amplified TCR beta CDR3 regions. TCR CDR3 underwent first-round RT-PCR with the HTBI primer set. MiXCR, applied by TCRdb to the multiplex PCR reads, yields one record per CDR3 protein. This table has hundreds of thousands of distinct CDR3 sequences, approximately 13% appearing once. Whole-study findings and limits: Also found in blood were most expanded thyroid clonotypes above 0.001.

With respect to this clonotype: The antigen is not known.

Hyperthyroidism in the patients, aged 18 to 65, was newly diagnosed and under 2 months in duration. The sequence was collected from a woman aged 25 to 39 with Graves' hyperthyroidism that later progressed to Graves' ophthalmopathy. What was sequenced was blood. This chain links TRBV24-1 with TRBJ2-5, with unresolved D. The CDR3 bases are TGTGCCACCAGTGATTATACCCGGGACCAAGAGACCCAGTACTTC. It translates to CATSDYTRDQETQYF.